The 15 T cell receptor beta chains listed next were all sequenced from one sample in a study of OX40 agonist ivuxolimab in advanced cancers. Some clones are missing from TCRdb's copy, which holds only in-frame ones; the method was immunoSEQ multiplex PCR. The repertoire consists of roughly 58,000 clones, with 93% occurring once and the leading ten covering more than 15%. The sequencing used CD4+ or CD8+ T cells sorted from blood, collected in a trial of the OX40 agonist ivuxolimab. These TCRs come from an adult with an advanced solid tumor such as melanoma, head and neck, liver or kidney cancer.

J is TRBJ2-3 and V is TRBV9; 11 bases match TRBD2. CDR3 length: 17 residues. The V gene's germline CDR1 is SGDLS and CDR2 YYNGEE. V shed 5 bases and J 3 bases; nucleotides not matched to a gene: 11. The CDR3 spells CASSRVPGLAATDTQYF. The CDR3 DNA reads TGTGCCAGCAGTCGCGTACCGGGACTAGCGGCTACAGATACGCAGTATTTT.

The rearrangement joins TRBV19 to TRBJ2-3, with 14 bases aligning to TRBD2. CDR1 and CDR2 from the germline V gene are LNHDA and SQIVND (reference sequence). With 3 bases clipped from V and 2 bases from J, the junction kept 7 bases outside the gene matches. The CDR3 runs 18 residues. Written as DNA, the CDR3 is TGTGCCAGTAGTATCGGGACTAGCGGGAGTGTGAACACAGATACGCAGTATTTT. Its protein is CASSIGTSGSVNTDTQYF.

The chain recombines TRBV28 with TRBJ2-7, with D tentatively TRBD2 (7 bases). Trimming took off 3 bases at V and 2 bases at J, with 14 bases between the two ends. The germline CDR1 and CDR2 sequences are MDHEN and SYDVKM. This CDR3 has 15 residues. CDR3 DNA sequence: TGTGCCAGCAGTTTGGGGGCTAGCGGTGCCTACGAGCAGTACTTC. It yields the protein CASSLGASGAYEQYF.

This rearrangement joins TRBV13 to TRBJ2-7, with no clear D. From germline, CDR1 is PRHDT and CDR2 FYEKMQ (reference sequence). CDR3 size: 12 residues. Trimming removed 1 base at V and 1 base at J, with 2 bases between. CDR3 sequence: CASSLASYEQYF. The CDR3 DNA reads TGTGCCAGCAGCTTAGCGTCCTACGAGCAGTACTTC.

This chain links TRBV7-6 with TRBJ2-3; D remains ambiguous. The CDR3 consists of 9 residues. V was cut by 11 bases and J by 7 bases, with 7 bases left in between. Germline V CDR1 and CDR2: SGHVS, FNYEAQ. The CDR3 here is CARRHTQYF. The DNA of the CDR3 is TGTGCCCGCCGTCATACGCAGTATTTT. The whole variable domain, filled in from reference TRBV7-6 and TRBJ2-3, reads GAGVSQSPRYKVTKRGQDVALRCDPISGHVSLYWYRQALGQGPEFLTYFNYEAQQDKSGLPNDRFSAERPEGSISTLTIQRTEQRDSAMYRCARRHTQYFGPGTRLTVL.

V gene TRBV28 combines with J gene TRBJ2-1, with 8 bases identical to TRBD1. The CDR3 loop spans 15 amino acids. Unmatched junction bases numbered 7, after V lost 6 bases and J lost 3 bases. In germline, CDR1 is MDHEN, CDR2 SYDVKM. Here the CDR3 reads CASSPDRGRYNEQFF. The CDR3 DNA sequence: TGTGCCAGCAGCCCCGACAGGGGCCGCTACAATGAGCAGTTCTTC.

This rearrangement joins TRBV27 to TRBJ2-1; D call uncertain. Germline CDR1 and CDR2: MNHEY and SMNVEV (reference sequence). V was shortened by 6 bases and J by 7 bases, with 10 bases between the two germline ends. The CDR3 consists of 12 residues. CDR3: CASSRIRNEQFF. CDR3 sequence (DNA): TGTGCCAGCAGCCGTATTCGGAATGAGCAGTTCTTC.

The genes are TRBV15 and TRBJ2-3; tentative D call: TRBD1 (6 bases). Trimming pared 3 bases from V and 6 bases from J, leaving 16 bases between. The CDR3 contains 15 residues. Per germline, CDR1 LNHNV and CDR2 YYDKDF (reference sequence). This CDR3 is CATSSGGAQSDTQYF. In nucleotides, the CDR3 is TGTGCCACCAGCAGTGGGGGCGCCCAGTCCGATACGCAGTATTTT.

This clone was seen just once. The rearrangement uses TRBV5-6 and TRBJ2-1; D is unresolved. Trimming removed 0 bases at V and 4 bases at J, with 8 bases between. The germline V gene has CDR1 SGHDT and CDR2 YYEEEE. CDR3 length equals 14 residues. CDR3 sequence: CASSLEAVYNEQFF. CDR3 nucleotides: TGTGCCAGCAGCTTGGAGGCTGTGTACAATGAGCAGTTCTTC.

The chain joins TRBV19 to TRBJ2-2, with D uncertain. The CDR3 loop spans 12 amino acids. The V and J ends lost 3 bases and 6 bases respectively, with 5 bases between them. The germline V gene encodes CDR1 LNHDA and CDR2 SQIVND (reference sequence). The CDR3 sequence: CASSIESGELFF. The DNA for the CDR3 is TGTGCCAGTAGTATTGAGTCCGGGGAGCTGTTTTTT.

The chain carries TRBV29-1 and TRBJ2-2, with 12 bases aligning to TRBD1. V was pared by 7 bases and J by 2 bases, with 5 bases of the junction left unmatched. Germline V gene sequence: CDR1 SQVTM, CDR2 ANQGSEA. The CDR3 runs 15 residues. The CDR3 here is CSAWDRGQNTGELFF. CDR3 nucleotides: TGCAGCGCCTGGGACAGGGGGCAAAACACCGGGGAGCTGTTTTTT.

The chain couples TRBV21-1 to TRBJ1-4; no DNA check was done on the table's D call, TRBD1. TRBV21-1 is shown as a pseudogene. The CDR3 runs to 17 residues. CDR3 protein: CASSNNGGQGTNEKLFF. CDR3 bases: TGTGCCAGCAGCAATAATGGGGGACAGGGGACTAATGAAAAACTGTTTTTT.

This chain uses TRBV19 with TRBJ2-1, with D maybe TRBD2 (6 bases). V lost 3 bases to trimming and J lost 9 bases, with 15 bases between them. CDR3 size: 14 residues. Germline V gene lookup returns CDR1 LNHDA and CDR2 SQIVND (reference sequence). The CDR3 spells CASSIRGLFGEQFF. CDR3 DNA sequence: TGTGCCAGTAGTATTAGGGGACTCTTTGGTGAGCAGTTCTTC.

The CDR3 sequence: CASSSRLAVLYNEQFF. CDR3 in DNA: TGTGCCAGCAGCTCCAGACTAGCGGTTCTCTACAATGAGCAGTTCTTC. This sequence joins TRBV21-1 and TRBJ2-1; the D call of TRBD2 is as the table states it, not checked on the DNA. TRBV21-1 is flagged as a pseudogene. This CDR3 has 16 residues.

V usage is TRBV19 and J usage is TRBJ2-3, with 11 bases aligning to TRBD1. Germline CDR1 and CDR2: LNHDA and SQIVND (reference sequence). This CDR3 is built from 17 residues. V shed 5 bases, J shed 5 bases, and the junction held 12 bases outside the gene matches. The CDR3 DNA is TGTGCCAGTAGTCTCCTGGACAGGGGGCCTGCAAAAGATACGCAGTATTTT. As protein: CASSLLDRGPAKDTQYF.